Shown below are 18 T cell receptor beta chains from a single sample sequenced in a study of cytomegalovirus exposure and HLA in healthy donors. Primers included in the PCR were 60 Vbeta and 13 Jbeta primers. The protocol was immunoSEQ multiplex PCR, while the TCRdb copy is restricted to in-frame clones and leaves out a portion. The data show some 200,000 clones, with approximately 80% seen just once and 0.08% to 0.1% held by the top ten. The material sequenced was PBMCs. The receptors here all came from a boy between 2 and 10 years old in good health and CMV-seronegative.

The chain carries TRBV6-1 and TRBJ2-5; 14 bases align to TRBD2. The CDR3 loop spans 16 amino acids. CDR1 is MNHNS and CDR2 is SASEGT in the germline V gene. J was trimmed by 0 bases and V by 4 bases; bases with no gene match: 1. DNA of the CDR3: TGTGCCAGCAGTGGACTAGCGGGGGGGTACCAAGAGACCCAGTACTTC. It specifies CASSGLAGGYQETQYF.

The rearrangement uses TRBV7-3 and TRBJ2-1; D may be TRBD2 (5 bases). The germline V gene encodes CDR1 SGHTA and CDR2 FQGTGA. This CDR3 comprises 11 residues. V was pared by 8 bases and J by 8 bases, with 10 bases between. CDR3 in amino acids: CASGMGDEQFF. The CDR3 coding sequence is TGTGCCAGCGGGATGGGAGATGAGCAGTTCTTC.

The chain joins TRBV7-8 to TRBJ2-5, with TRBD2 matching 11 bases. Germline V gene lookup returns CDR1 SGHVS and CDR2 FQNEAQ. The CDR3 has 15 residues. Trimming removed 5 bases from V and 3 bases from J; junction bases left unmatched: 5. The CDR3 region has the DNA TGTGCCAGCAGCCCCCAACTAGCGGGAGAAGAGACCCAGTACTTC. Its translation: CASSPQLAGEETQYF.

The chain employs TRBV19 and TRBJ1-1; D not resolved. The CDR3 is made up of 14 amino acids. Trimming cost V 6 bases and J 4 bases, with 15 bases left between them. From germline, CDR1 is LNHDA and CDR2 SQIVND (reference sequence). CDR3 in amino acids: CASRLLFTATEAFF. The CDR3 DNA is TGTGCCAGTAGATTACTTTTCACAGCCACTGAAGCTTTCTTT.

J is TRBJ2-7 and V is TRBV7-2; TRBD1 agrees at 8 bases. The CDR3 has 14 amino acids. CDR1 is SGHTA and CDR2 is FQGNSA in the germline V gene. V lost 4 bases, J lost 0 bases, and 2 bases stayed unmatched. The chain's CDR3 is CASSWTGTSYEQYF. DNA of the CDR3: TGTGCCAGCAGCTGGACAGGGACCTCCTACGAGCAGTACTTC.

This chain links TRBV18 with TRBJ1-2; 8 positions match TRBD1. The germline CDR1 and CDR2 sequences are KGHSH and LQKENI. V shed 3 bases, J shed 2 bases, and the junction held 5 bases outside the gene matches. The CDR3 runs 15 residues. The CDR3 nucleotides are TGTGCCAGCTCACCTAGGACAGGGCTGAACTATGGCTACACCTTC. Its translation is CASSPRTGLNYGYTF.

This chain uses TRBV27 with TRBJ2-6; 7 bases are a match to TRBD1. The CDR3 is 17 amino acids. V lost 4 bases and J lost 0; bases outside the gene matches: 6. In germline, CDR1 is MNHEY, CDR2 SMNVEV (reference sequence). This CDR3 is CASSSQGFRSGANVLTF. The CDR3 coding sequence is TGTGCCAGCAGTTCACAGGGGTTCCGCTCTGGGGCCAACGTCCTGACTTTC. Full variable domain (outside the CDR3, taken from reference TRBV27 and TRBJ2-6): EAQVTQNPRYLITVTGKKLTVTCSQNMNHEYMSWYRQDPGLGLRQIYYSMNVEVTDKGDVPEGYKVSRKEKRNFPLILESPSPNQTSLYFCASSSQGFRSGANVLTFGAGSRLTVL.

The gene calls are TRBV7-2 and TRBJ2-7; D perhaps matches TRBD1 (6 bases). CDR3 length: 15 residues. Germline V lookup: CDR1 SGHTA, CDR2 FQGNSA. Trimming cost V 1 base and J 2 bases, with 12 bases left between them. CDR3 coding DNA: TGTGCCAGCAGCTTAGGTGCAGGGGAGACCTACGAGCAGTACTTC. As protein: CASSLGAGETYEQYF.

The chain links TRBV2 to TRBJ2-6; D is possibly TRBD2 (5 bases). Trimming pared 2 bases from V and 1 base from J, leaving 6 bases between. The CDR3 extends over 15 amino acids. CDR1 SNHLY and CDR2 FYNNEI come from the germline V gene. CDR3 in amino acids: CASSERGSGANVLTF. The DNA for the CDR3 is TGTGCCAGCAGTGAACGGGGTTCTGGGGCCAACGTCCTGACTTTC.

J is TRBJ1-1 and V is TRBV16; TRBD1 agrees at 7 bases. V lost 5 bases and J lost 5; bases outside the gene matches: 8. Germline V gives CDR1 KGHSY, CDR2 FQNENV. The CDR3 covers 14 residues. CDR3 protein: CASSRQSGGTEAFF. CDR3 in DNA: TGTGCCAGCAGCAGACAATCAGGGGGTACTGAAGCTTTCTTT.

The chain is built from TRBV7-9 and TRBJ2-1, with a weak D call TRBD1 (5 bases). Germline V lookup: CDR1 SEHNR, CDR2 FQNEAQ (reference sequence). CDR3 length: 19 residues. V was clipped by 3 bases and J by 2 bases, with 23 bases between them. The CDR3 nucleotides read TGTGCCAGCAGCTTTAGCCTCGTTAGGGGCAAAAATACCTACAATGAGCAGTTCTTC. Encoded protein: CASSFSLVRGKNTYNEQFF. Drawing the rest from reference TRBV7-9 and TRBJ2-1, the complete variable domain is DTGVSQNPRHKITKRGQNVTFRCDPISEHNRLYWYRQTLGQGPEFLTYFQNEAQLEKSRLLSDRFSAERPKGSFSTLEIQRTEQGDSAMYLCASSFSLVRGKNTYNEQFFGPGTRLTVL.

In this sample, this clone turned up a few times. J is TRBJ2-5 and V is TRBV11-2, with TRBD2 matching 7 bases. The CDR3 is made up of 13 amino acids. The V gene's germline CDR1 is SGHAT and CDR2 FQNNGV. V trimming: 7 bases; J trimming: 4 bases; junction bases outside the gene matches: 6. CDR3 sequence (DNA): TGTGCCAGCACGGGCGGGGGTCGAGAGACCCAGTACTTC. Translated, it gives CASTGGGRETQYF.

The rearrangement links TRBV18 to TRBJ1-2; D is possibly TRBD1 (5 bases). The CDR3 contains 14 residues. V gave up 6 bases and J gave up 1 base, with 12 bases separating them. Germline lookup yields CDR1 KGHSH and CDR2 LQKENI. This CDR3 is CASSGQGDNYGYTF. For the CDR3, the DNA is TGTGCCAGCTCCGGACAAGGAGATAACTATGGCTACACCTTC. The variable domain in full, completed from reference TRBV18 and TRBJ1-2, reads NAGVMQNPRHLVRRRGQEARLRCSPMKGHSHVYWYRQLPEEGLKFMVYLQKENIIDESGMPKERFSAEFPKEGPSILRIQQVVRGDSAAYFCASSGQGDNYGYTFGSGTRLTVV.

J is TRBJ2-1 and V is TRBV7-9; 11 bases fit TRBD2. The length of the CDR3 is 17 residues. The V gene's germline CDR1 is SEHNR and CDR2 FQNEAQ (reference sequence). Trimming cost V 1 base and J 4 bases; bases outside gene matches: 6. CDR3 nucleotides: TGTGCCAGCAGCTTAGGTGGGACTAGCGGTGGATACAATGAGCAGTTCTTC. It is translated as CASSLGGTSGGYNEQFF.

This clone was counted between two and nine times. The chain uses TRBV5-8 and TRBJ1-3; D uncertain. The germline gives CDR1 SGHTS, CDR2 YDEGEE. The CDR3 sequence is 15 residues long. V was pared by 0 bases and J by 3 bases, with 10 bases between. In DNA form, the CDR3 reads TGTGCCAGCAGCTTGGCGGGGATATATGGAAACACCATATATTTT. It is translated as CASSLAGIYGNTIYF.

In regard to this clone: This CDR3 is missing its conserved last phenylalanine or tryptophan, likely due to a read error. No DNA is shown, since the ends of the CDR3 on it are uncertain; the CDR3 is the one TCRdb lists. The V call is TRBV21-1, the J call TRBJ1-2. TRBV21-1 constitutes a pseudogene. A total of 11 residues make up the CDR3, ends included. Here the CDR3 reads CASSKAGDLGV.

The gene calls are TRBV27 and TRBJ1-2; 9 bases are a match to TRBD1. CDR3 length: 13 amino acids. V trimming: 6 bases; J trimming: 4 bases; junction bases outside the gene matches: 3. Per the germline V gene, CDR1 is MNHEY and CDR2 is SMNVEV (reference sequence). CDR3 amino acids: CASRSQGAYGYTF. CDR3 sequence (DNA): TGTGCCAGCAGGTCACAGGGGGCCTATGGCTACACCTTC.

The gene calls are TRBV2 and TRBJ1-1; D is possibly TRBD1 (5 bases). Trimming removed 7 bases from V and 3 bases from J, with 21 bases in between. This CDR3 region has 16 residues. Germline V gene sequence: CDR1 SNHLY, CDR2 FYNNEI. CDR3 sequence (DNA): TGTGCCAGCAATACTGGACAACGGATTGGTGACACTGAAGCTTTCTTT. Residues: CASNTGQRIGDTEAFF.